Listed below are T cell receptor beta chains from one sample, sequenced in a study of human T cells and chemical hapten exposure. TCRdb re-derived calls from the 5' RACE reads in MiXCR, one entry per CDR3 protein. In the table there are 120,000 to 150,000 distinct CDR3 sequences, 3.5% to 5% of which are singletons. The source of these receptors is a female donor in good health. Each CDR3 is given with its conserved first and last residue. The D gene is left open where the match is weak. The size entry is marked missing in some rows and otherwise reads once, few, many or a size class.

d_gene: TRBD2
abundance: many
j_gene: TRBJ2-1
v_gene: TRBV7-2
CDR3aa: CASSQRLAGEEFF
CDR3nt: TGTGCCAGCAGCCAAAGACTAGCGGGGGAGGAGTTCTTC

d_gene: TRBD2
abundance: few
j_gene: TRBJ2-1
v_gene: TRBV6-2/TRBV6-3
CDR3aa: CASSYSGVPYNEQFF
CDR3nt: TGTGCCAGCAGCTATAGCGGGGTTCCCTACAATGAGCAGTTCTTC

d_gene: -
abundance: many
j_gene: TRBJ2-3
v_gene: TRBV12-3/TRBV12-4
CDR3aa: CASTPRRAGRLDTQYF
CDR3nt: TGTGCCAGCACCCCAAGGCGGGCGGGGAGACTAGATACGCAGTATTTT

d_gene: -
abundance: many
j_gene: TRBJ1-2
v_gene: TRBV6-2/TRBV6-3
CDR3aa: CASSYAVYGYTF
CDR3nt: TGTGCCAGCAGTTACGCGGTCTATGGCTACACCTTC

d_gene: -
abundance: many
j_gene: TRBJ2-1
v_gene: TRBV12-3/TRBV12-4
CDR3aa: CASRPTEDGEQFF
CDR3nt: TGTGCCAGCAGGCCTACCGAGGACGGTGAGCAGTTCTTC

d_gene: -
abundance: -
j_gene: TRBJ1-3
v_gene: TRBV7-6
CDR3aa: CASSLEQGLAGNTIYF
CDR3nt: TGTGCCAGCAGCTTAGAACAGGGCTTGGCTGGAAACACCATATATTTT

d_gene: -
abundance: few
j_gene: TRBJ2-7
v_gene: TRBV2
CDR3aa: CASAIETAGYEQYF
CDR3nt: TGTGCCAGCGCCATAGAGACTGCAGGCTACGAGCAGTACTTC

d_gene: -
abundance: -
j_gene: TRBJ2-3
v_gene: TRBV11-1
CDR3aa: CASSLILADTQYF
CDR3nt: TGTGCCAGCAGCTTAATCTTGGCAGATACGCAGTATTTT

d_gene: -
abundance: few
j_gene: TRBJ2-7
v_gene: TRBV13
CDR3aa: CASSGESRLIADYEQYF
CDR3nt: TGTGCCAGCAGCGGGGAGTCCCGGCTGATAGCCGACTACGAGCAGTACTTC

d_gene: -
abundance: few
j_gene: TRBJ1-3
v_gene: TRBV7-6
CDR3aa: CASSIQGRAGNTIYF
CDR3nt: TGTGCCAGCAGCATACAGGGTCGCGCTGGAAACACCATATATTTT

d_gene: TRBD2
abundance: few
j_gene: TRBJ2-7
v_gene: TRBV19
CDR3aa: CASSIGGFGEQYF
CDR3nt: TGTGCCAGTAGTATCGGGGGGTTCGGCGAGCAGTACTTC

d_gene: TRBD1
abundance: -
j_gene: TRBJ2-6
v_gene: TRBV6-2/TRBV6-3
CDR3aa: CASSYLRTGGYSGANVLTF
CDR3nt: TGTGCCAGCAGTTACCTTCGTACAGGGGGATACTCTGGGGCCAACGTCCTGACTTTC

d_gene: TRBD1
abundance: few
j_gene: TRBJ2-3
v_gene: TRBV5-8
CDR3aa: CASSLTGADTQYF
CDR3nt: TGTGCCAGCAGCTTGACAGGGGCAGATACGCAGTATTTT

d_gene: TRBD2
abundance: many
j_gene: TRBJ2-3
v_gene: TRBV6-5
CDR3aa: CASSTPRLAGGTDTQYF
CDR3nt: TGTGCCAGCAGTACCCCCCGACTAGCGGGGGGCACAGATACGCAGTATTTT

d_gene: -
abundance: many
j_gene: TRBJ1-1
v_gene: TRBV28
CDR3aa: CASNPGALNTEAFF
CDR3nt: TGTGCCAGCAATCCTGGAGCACTGAACACTGAAGCTTTCTTT

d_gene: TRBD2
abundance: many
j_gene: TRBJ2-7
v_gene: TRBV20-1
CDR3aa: CSARDSHRLAGVSYEQYF
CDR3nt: TGCAGTGCTCGGGATTCTCACCGACTAGCGGGAGTTTCCTACGAGCAGTACTTC

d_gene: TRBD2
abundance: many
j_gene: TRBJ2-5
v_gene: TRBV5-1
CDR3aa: CASRKRGSKEETQYF
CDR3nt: TGCGCCAGCAGAAAGCGGGGCAGTAAGGAGGAGACCCAGTACTTC

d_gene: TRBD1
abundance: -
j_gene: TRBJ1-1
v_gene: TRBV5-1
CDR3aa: CASSPAGTVNTEAFF
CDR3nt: TGCGCCAGCAGCCCTGCCGGGACAGTTAACACTGAAGCTTTCTTT

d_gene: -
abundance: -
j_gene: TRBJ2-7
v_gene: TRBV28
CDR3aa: CASRMAGANYEQYF
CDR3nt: TGTGCCAGCAGAATGGCAGGGGCGAACTACGAGCAGTACTTC

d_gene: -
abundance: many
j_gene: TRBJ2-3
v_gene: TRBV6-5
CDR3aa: CASSYSNGTKTDTQYF
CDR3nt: TGTGCCAGCAGTTACTCGAACGGCACTAAGACAGATACGCAGTATTTT

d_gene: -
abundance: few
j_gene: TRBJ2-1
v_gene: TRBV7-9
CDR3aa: CASSLGIMGGPTYNEQFF
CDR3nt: TGTGCCAGCAGCTTAGGAATTATGGGGGGGCCTACCTACAATGAGCAGTTCTTC

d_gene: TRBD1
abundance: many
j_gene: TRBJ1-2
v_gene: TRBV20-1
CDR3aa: CSAKTGVRGYTF
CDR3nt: TGCAGTGCTAAAACAGGGGTTAGGGGCTACACCTTC

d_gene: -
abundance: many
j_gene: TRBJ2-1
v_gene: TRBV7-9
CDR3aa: CASSAPEFGNEQFF
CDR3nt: TGTGCCAGCAGCGCTCCGGAGTTCGGCAATGAGCAGTTCTTC

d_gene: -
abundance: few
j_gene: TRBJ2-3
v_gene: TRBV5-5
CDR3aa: CASGAIGAPTDTQYF
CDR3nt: TGTGCCAGCGGTGCTATCGGGGCTCCCACAGATACGCAGTATTTT

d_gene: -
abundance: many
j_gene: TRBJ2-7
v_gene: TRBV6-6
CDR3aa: CASSYAGLDEQYF
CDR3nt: TGTGCCAGCAGTTACGCGGGTTTGGACGAGCAGTACTTC

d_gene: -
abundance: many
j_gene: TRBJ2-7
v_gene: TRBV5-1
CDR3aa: CASSLVGDTGYEQYF
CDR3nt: TGCGCCAGCAGCTTGGTTGGGGACACGGGATACGAGCAGTACTTC

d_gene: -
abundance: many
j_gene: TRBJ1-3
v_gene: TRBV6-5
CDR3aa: CASSYSASFSGNTIYF
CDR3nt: TGTGCCAGCAGTTACTCGGCCAGTTTCTCTGGAAACACCATATATTTT

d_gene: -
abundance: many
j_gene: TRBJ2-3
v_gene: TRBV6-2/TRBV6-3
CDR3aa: CASSYSEGIVSTDTQYF
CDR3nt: TGTGCCAGCAGTTACTCTGAGGGAATCGTCTCGACAGATACGCAGTATTTT

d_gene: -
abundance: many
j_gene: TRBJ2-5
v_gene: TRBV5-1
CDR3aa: CASSLYRQETQYF
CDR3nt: TGCGCCAGCAGCTTGTATAGACAAGAGACCCAGTACTTC

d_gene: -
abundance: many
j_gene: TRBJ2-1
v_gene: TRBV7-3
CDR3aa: CASSLTDTYNEQFF
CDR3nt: TGTGCCAGCAGCTTAACGGACACCTACAATGAGCAGTTCTTC

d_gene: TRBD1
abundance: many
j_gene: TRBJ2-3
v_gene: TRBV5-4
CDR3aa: CASSGTGQGATQYF
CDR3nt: TGTGCCAGCAGCGGGACGGGACAGGGTGCTACGCAGTATTTT

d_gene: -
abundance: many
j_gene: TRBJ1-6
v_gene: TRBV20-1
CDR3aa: CSARKEGPNSPLHF
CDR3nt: TGCAGTGCTAGGAAAGAGGGCCCGAATTCACCCCTCCACTTT

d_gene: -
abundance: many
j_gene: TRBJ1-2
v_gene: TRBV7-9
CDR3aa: CASSQGGYTF
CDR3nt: TGTGCCAGCAGCCAAGGTGGCTACACCTTC

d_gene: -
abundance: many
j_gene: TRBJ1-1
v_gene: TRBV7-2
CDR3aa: CASSFEWTGTEAFF
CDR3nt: TGTGCCAGCAGCTTCGAATGGACTGGAACTGAAGCTTTCTTT

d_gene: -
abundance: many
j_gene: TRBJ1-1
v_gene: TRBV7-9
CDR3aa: CASSLRALTFGTEAFF
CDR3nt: TGTGCCAGCAGCTTGAGGGCACTCACCTTCGGCACTGAAGCTTTCTTT

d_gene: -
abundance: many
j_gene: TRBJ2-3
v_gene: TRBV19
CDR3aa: CASIGWDTQYF
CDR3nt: TGTGCCAGTATAGGATGGGATACGCAGTATTTT

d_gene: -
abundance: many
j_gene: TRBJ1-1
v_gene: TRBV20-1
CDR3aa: CSATRLLEAFF
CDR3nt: TGCAGTGCTACCCGTTTGCTCGAAGCTTTCTTT

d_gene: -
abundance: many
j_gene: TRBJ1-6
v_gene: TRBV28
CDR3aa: CASHQGNVRNSPLHF
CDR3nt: TGTGCCTCCCATCAGGGCAACGTTCGTAATTCACCCCTCCACTTT

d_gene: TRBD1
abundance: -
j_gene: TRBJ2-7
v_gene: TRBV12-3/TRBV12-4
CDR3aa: CASSWDRRSYEQYF
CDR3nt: TGTGCCAGCAGTTGGGACAGACGGAGCTACGAGCAGTACTTC

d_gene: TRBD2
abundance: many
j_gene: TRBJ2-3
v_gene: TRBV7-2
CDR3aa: CASSFSGGVTDTQYF
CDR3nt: TGTGCCAGCAGCTTTAGCGGGGGGGTCACAGATACGCAGTATTTT